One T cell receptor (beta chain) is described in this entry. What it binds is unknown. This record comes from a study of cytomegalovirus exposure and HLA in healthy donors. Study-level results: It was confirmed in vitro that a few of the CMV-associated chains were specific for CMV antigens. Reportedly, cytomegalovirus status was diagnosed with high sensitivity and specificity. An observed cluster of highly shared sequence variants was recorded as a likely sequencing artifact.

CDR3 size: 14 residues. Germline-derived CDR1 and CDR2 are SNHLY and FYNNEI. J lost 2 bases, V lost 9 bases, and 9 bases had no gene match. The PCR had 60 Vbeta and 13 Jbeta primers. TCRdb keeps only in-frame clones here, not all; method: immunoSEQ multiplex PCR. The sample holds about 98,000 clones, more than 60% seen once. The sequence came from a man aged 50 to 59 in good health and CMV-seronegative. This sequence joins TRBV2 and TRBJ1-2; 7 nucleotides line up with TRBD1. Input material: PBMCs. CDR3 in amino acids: CARLLDRENYGYTF. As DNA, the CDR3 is TGTGCCAGATTGTTAGACAGGGAAAACTATGGCTACACCTTC.